This record covers a single TCR beta chain. The antigen is unknown. This specimen belongs to a study of cytomegalovirus exposure and HLA in healthy donors. Study-wide findings and caveats: Near-uniform donor sequencing depth was presumed by presence/absence analyses. Upon later analysis, TCR association rates were observed to vary by HLA locus, being highest for DRB1 and lowest for HLA-C.

60 Vbeta and 13 Jbeta primers were used in PCR. Sequencing was performed with immunoSEQ multiplex PCR; in TCRdb, only in-frame clones are kept and a portion is missing. The sample includes around 200,000 clones. At collection, donors were nominally healthy, but unrecorded immune exposures were probable. The sequence derives from a girl aged 2 to 10 in good health and CMV-seropositive. The sequenced material came from PBMCs.

The CDR3 nucleotides read TGTGCCAGCAGTACCACCTTAGCGGGAGATCAAGAGACCCAGTACTTC. This encodes CASSTTLAGDQETQYF. The chain couples TRBV28 to TRBJ2-5, with 9 bases matching TRBD2. Germline values: CDR1 MDHEN, CDR2 SYDVKM. The CDR3 has 16 residues. The junction had 9 bases not matched to a gene; V was cut back by 5 bases and J by 2 bases.